The 32 T cell receptor beta chains presented below share a single source sample, sequenced in a study of blood T cells in healthy people across ages. For the second PCR, which ran for roughly 6 to 12 cycles, a sample-barcoded 5' primer and a J-beta primer mix were used. TCRdb reprocessed the 5' RACE reads via MiXCR and lists one record per CDR3 protein. The table lists about 280,000 distinct CDR3 sequences, around 29% of them singletons. Sequenced material: blood. The receptors stem from a woman between 65 and 79 years old in good health.

There are a few counts of this clonotype. The chain is built from TRBV7-9 and TRBJ1-4; D is uncertain. This CDR3 region has 14 residues. Germline-derived CDR1 and CDR2 are SEHNR and FQNEAQ (reference sequence). Trimming took off 2 bases at V and 3 bases at J, with 7 bases between the two ends. CDR3 sequence: CASSLHGSNEKLFF. In DNA form, the CDR3 reads TGTGCCAGCAGCTTACACGGTTCTAATGAAAAACTGTTTTTT.

The chain links TRBV20-1 to TRBJ1-4; TRBD1 is a possible D gene (6 bases). V lost 3 bases to trimming and J lost 7 bases, with 12 bases between them. This CDR3 is built from 13 residues. Germline values: CDR1 DFQATT, CDR2 SNEGSKA (reference sequence). Here the CDR3 reads CSASQGGGEKLFF. DNA of the CDR3: TGCAGTGCTAGCCAAGGGGGGGGTGAAAAACTGTTTTTT.

This clonotype was observed a few times. The CDR3 region has the DNA TGTGCCAGCAGTTCTCGGGACGGGTTCACAGATACGCAGTATTTT. This translates into CASSSRDGFTDTQYF. The V and J genes are TRBV28 and TRBJ2-3, with D possibly being TRBD1 or TRBD2 (5 bases each). This CDR3 contains 15 residues. Trimming left V 4 bases short and J 2 bases short, with 13 bases between. Looked up from germline, CDR1 is MDHEN and CDR2 is SYDVKM.

CDR3 protein: CASRKASGITDTQYF. The CDR3 DNA sequence: TGTGCCAGCAGGAAGGCTAGCGGGATCACAGATACGCAGTATTTT. V is TRBV7-8 and J is TRBJ2-3; 9 positions agree with TRBD2. The germline CDR1 and CDR2 sequences are SGHVS and FQNEAQ. This CDR3 region has 15 residues. Trimming at V came to 6 bases and at J to 2 bases, leaving 6 bases not matched to a gene.

This chain links TRBV10-3 with TRBJ2-3; D call uncertain. Trimming took off 4 bases at V and 7 bases at J, with 9 bases between the two ends. The CDR3 spans 12 residues. Germline V gene lookup returns CDR1 ENHRY and CDR2 SYGVKD. CDR3: CAISGPDNTQYF. CDR3 DNA: TGTGCCATCAGTGGGCCAGACAATACGCAGTATTTT.

This clonotype has a handful of counts. The rearrangement joins TRBV20-1 to TRBJ2-7, with 7 bases matching TRBD2. The CDR3 has 15 amino acids. Germline assignment: CDR1 DFQATT and CDR2 SNEGSKA (reference sequence). V lost 0 bases and J lost 1; bases outside the gene matches: 6. CDR3 sequence reads: CSARDNREESYEQYF. CDR3 coding DNA: TGCAGTGCTAGAGATAACCGGGAGGAGTCCTACGAGCAGTACTTC.

The V gene is TRBV20-1, the J gene TRBJ2-3; 8 bases agree with TRBD1. Germline CDR1 DFQATT, CDR2 SNEGSKA (reference sequence). The CDR3 runs to 17 residues. V shed 1 base and J 6 bases; nucleotides not matched to a gene: 15. CDR3 region: CSARGAGGQGVRDTQYF. CDR3 DNA sequence: TGCAGTGCTAGAGGGGCCGGCGGACAGGGAGTGCGGGATACGCAGTATTTT.

This clonotype came up a few times. The chain couples TRBV7-2 to TRBJ2-2; 9 nucleotides match TRBD2. Looked up from germline, CDR1 is SGHTA and CDR2 is FQGNSA. This CDR3 is 16 amino acids long. V was pared by 6 bases and J by 2 bases, with 7 bases of the junction left unmatched. CDR3 region: CASRSPTSGNTGELFF. In DNA, the CDR3 is TGTGCCAGCAGGTCCCCGACTAGCGGAAACACCGGGGAGCTGTTTTTT.

This clonotype came up a few times. The V call is TRBV7-6, the J call TRBJ2-7, with 8 positions matching TRBD1. Germline V gene sequence: CDR1 SGHVS, CDR2 FNYEAQ. The V gene end was trimmed by 5 bases and the J gene end by 3 bases; junction bases not matched to a gene: 15. CDR3 size: 17 residues. Written as DNA, the CDR3 is TGTGCCAGCAGCCCCCACAGTGCCGGGACAGGCATCTACGAGCAGTACTTC. Encoded protein: CASSPHSAGTGIYEQYF.

The table lists this clonotype with a few counts. In DNA form, the CDR3 reads TGTGCCAGCAGCCCACTCGGGCCGGGAATTCTCGACGAGCAGTACTTC. Its translation: CASSPLGPGILDEQYF. The chain carries TRBV6-6 and TRBJ2-7, with a tentative D call TRBD2 (5 bases). The CDR3 contains 16 residues. The V end lost 6 bases, the J end lost 5 bases, and 23 bases lay between the germline ends. Germline CDR1 is MNHNY and CDR2 is SVGAGI (reference sequence).

The chain links TRBV4-1 to TRBJ2-4, with a possible D match to TRBD2 (6 bases). V was clipped by 4 bases and J by 0 bases, with 16 bases between them. The germline V gene has CDR1 MGHRA and CDR2 YSYEKL. This CDR3 has 17 residues. DNA for the CDR3: TGCGCCAGCAGCCGGGACTTCAGCACGGGAGCCAAAAACATTCAGTACTTC. Protein product: CASSRDFSTGAKNIQYF.

The V and J genes are TRBV28 and TRBJ2-5; D is possibly TRBD1 (6 bases). Germline V CDR1 and CDR2: MDHEN, SYDVKM. V gave up 8 bases and J gave up 2 bases, with 9 bases separating them. The CDR3 is 12 residues long. This chain's CDR3 is CASEGDQETQYF. The CDR3 DNA follows: TGTGCCAGCGAGGGGGATCAAGAGACCCAGTACTTC.

A few counts support this clonotype. The chain joins TRBV6-5 to TRBJ2-2, with D perhaps TRBD1 or TRBD2 (5 bases each). The V gene lost 6 bases and the J gene lost 7 bases, with 15 bases spanning the gap. This CDR3 comprises 14 residues. The germline CDR1 and CDR2 sequences are MNHEY and SVGAGI. The CDR3 loop reads CASSRDLRGGELFF. In DNA, the CDR3 is TGTGCCAGCAGCCGGGACCTAAGGGGCGGGGAGCTGTTTTTT.

Turning to this clonotype: The junction differs from germline at one of its ends, possibly a read error. This sequence joins TRBV7-8 and TRBJ2-5; 8 bases align to TRBD1. The tail of the sequence fits TRBJ2-1 better, so the J call may be wrong. CDR1 is SGHVS and CDR2 is FQNEAQ in the germline V gene. The CDR3 extends over 14 amino acids. DNA of the CDR3: TGCGCCAGCAGCTTCAGGGGGCCCTTTAATGAGCAGTTCTTC. This codes for CASSFRGPFNEQFF.

Only a few counts were recorded for this clonotype. The V call is TRBV2, the J call TRBJ2-1; 7 positions agree with TRBD2. This CDR3 comprises 17 residues. With V trimmed by 6 bases and J by 9 bases, 20 bases remained unmatched. Germline V lookup: CDR1 SNHLY, CDR2 FYNNEI. The CDR3 protein is CASSPLPGGRGRGEQFF. The CDR3 DNA sequence: TGTGCCAGCAGCCCTCTACCTGGCGGGAGAGGGCGGGGTGAGCAGTTCTTC.

This clonotype appeared a few times. The rearrangement links TRBV12-3 or TRBV12-4 to TRBJ2-5, with 9 nucleotides matching TRBD1. The assigned J gene may be wrong: the sequence end matches TRBJ2-7 better. This CDR3 has 14 residues. CDR3 nucleotide sequence: TGTGCCAGCAGTTTGAGGGGACAGGGCGACGAGCAGTACTTC. This encodes CASSLRGQGDEQYF.

This clonotype was seen only a few times. The chain couples TRBV14 to TRBJ2-1; D uncertain. V shed 5 bases and J shed 0 bases, with 8 bases lying between them. The V gene's germline CDR1 is SGHDN and CDR2 FVKESK. The CDR3 loop spans 14 amino acids. The CDR3 loop reads CASSDSNSYNEQFF. The DNA for the CDR3 is TGTGCCAGCAGCGATTCTAACTCCTACAATGAGCAGTTCTTC.

The chain is built from TRBV7-9 and TRBJ1-1; no clear D. V gave up 0 bases and J gave up 10 bases, with 15 bases separating them. Germline CDR1 is SEHNR and CDR2 is FQNEAQ (reference sequence). This CDR3 comprises 14 residues. The CDR3 loop is CASSLALGTEPAFF. The CDR3 bases are TGTGCCAGCAGCTTAGCGCTGGGAACAGAGCCAGCTTTCTTT.

There are a few counts of this clonotype. The V call is TRBV20-1, the J call TRBJ2-5; possible D gene TRBD2, 6 bases. The DNA end lines up better with TRBJ2-1; the J call may be wrong. Germline CDR1 reads DFQATT; CDR2 reads SNEGSKA (reference sequence). The CDR3 runs 14 residues. The CDR3 sequence: CSASPTGDWDEQFF. The CDR3 bases are TGCAGTGCTAGTCCAACGGGAGATTGGGATGAGCAGTTCTTC.

This rearrangement joins TRBV9 to TRBJ1-2; tentatively, D is TRBD1 (5 bases). Germline V CDR1 and CDR2: SGDLS, YYNGEE. V was cut by 3 bases and J by 11 bases, with 14 bases left in between. CDR3 size: 12 residues. This CDR3 is CASSARDGFYTF. The DNA of the CDR3 is TGTGCCAGCAGCGCGAGGGACGGATTTTACACCTTC.

Note on this clonotype: A much larger clone is a single base away; this may be a read error. The gene calls are TRBV12-3 or TRBV12-4 and TRBJ1-5; D gene unclear. This CDR3 contains 13 residues. Deletions cut 7 bases from V and 1 base from J, with 8 bases between. CDR3 sequence: CASTEESNQPQHF. The CDR3 bases are TGTGCCAGCACTGAAGAGAGCAATCAGCCCCAGCATTTT.

This rearrangement joins TRBV4-1 to TRBJ1-2; D perhaps matches TRBD1 (5 bases). The CDR3 is made up of 15 amino acids. V lost 1 base, J lost 5 bases, and 14 bases lay in between. CDR1 is MGHRA and CDR2 is YSYEKL in the germline V gene. DNA for the CDR3: TGCGCCAGCAGCCAAGGAGGGGTTGACCCTTATGGCTACACCTTC. Encoded protein: CASSQGGVDPYGYTF.

The chain carries TRBV27 and TRBJ2-7; 7 bases map to TRBD2. From germline, CDR1 is MNHEY and CDR2 SMNVEV (reference sequence). CDR3 length equals 15 residues. J gave up 2 bases and V 7 bases, and 11 bases lay outside the gene matches. The CDR3 sequence: CASNLRASGPYEQYF. CDR3 nucleotide sequence: TGTGCCAGCAACCTTCGGGCTAGCGGACCCTACGAGCAGTACTTC.

Only a few counts were recorded for this clonotype. The V call is TRBV6-5, the J call TRBJ2-7; D is tentatively TRBD1 or TRBD2 (6 bases each). V lost 0 bases and J 0 bases, leaving 9 bases between the germline ends. The germline V gene has CDR1 MNHEY and CDR2 SVGAGI. This CDR3 contains 15 residues. In DNA form, the CDR3 reads TGTGCCAGCAGTTACTCTGGGGGGCCCTCCTACGAGCAGTACTTC. This codes for CASSYSGGPSYEQYF.

This clonotype was picked up a small number of times. V usage is TRBV7-2 and J usage is TRBJ2-1; 12 nucleotides agree with TRBD2. The germline CDR1 and CDR2 sequences are SGHTA and FQGNSA. This CDR3 spans 16 amino acids. The V and J ends lost 8 bases and 4 bases, in that order; junction bases with no gene match: 9. CDR3 DNA sequence: TGTGCCAGCCTTCCCGGGACTAGCGGGCTTTACAATGAGCAGTTCTTC. Translated: CASLPGTSGLYNEQFF.

The rearrangement uses TRBV3-1 and TRBJ2-5; D is possibly TRBD1 or TRBD2 (5 bases each). Trimming took 1 base from V and 1 from J, leaving 10 bases between them. Per the germline V gene, CDR1 is LGHDT and CDR2 is YNNKEL (reference sequence). The CDR3 loop spans 15 amino acids. The CDR3 sequence: CASSQGGGPQETQYF. Here the CDR3 DNA reads TGTGCCAGCAGCCAAGGTGGGGGACCCCAAGAGACCCAGTACTTC.

The chain links TRBV7-2 to TRBJ2-5, with 14 bases fitting TRBD2. The DNA end is more similar to TRBJ2-7, so the J call may be wrong. The CDR3 contains 18 residues. Germline V CDR1 and CDR2: SGHTA, FQGNSA. The CDR3 nucleotides are TGTGCCAGCAGCCATGGGACTAGCGGGAGCCTATATTCCTACGAGCAGTACTTC. Amino acid sequence: CASSHGTSGSLYSYEQYF.

The chain carries TRBV28 and TRBJ1-2, with 8 bases matching TRBD1. The CDR3 consists of 13 residues. V dropped 3 bases and J dropped 8; count of bases not matched to a gene: 5. The V gene's germline CDR1 is MDHEN and CDR2 SYDVKM. CDR3 nucleotides: TGTGCCAGCAGTTTCCAGGGGGCTAAAGGCTACACCTTC. It yields the protein CASSFQGAKGYTF.

This clonotype was seen more than once but under ten times. This chain uses TRBV3-1 with TRBJ2-7, with 9 positions matching TRBD2. The junction had 16 bases not matched to a gene; V was cut back by 3 bases and J by 7 bases. This CDR3 region has 17 residues. Germline V lookup: CDR1 LGHDT, CDR2 YNNKEL (reference sequence). CDR3 sequence reads: CASSHNPRGGRGREQYF. The DNA of the CDR3 is TGTGCCAGCAGCCACAATCCACGTGGCGGGAGGGGTAGAGAGCAGTACTTC.

This clonotype has a handful of counts. Since the CDR3 does not end with the conserved phenylalanine or tryptophan, this likely comes from a read error. V usage is TRBV12-3 or TRBV12-4 and J usage is TRBJ1-6; weak D call: TRBD1 (6 bases). V lost 2 bases to trimming and J lost 6 bases, with 8 bases between them. The CDR3 has 14 amino acids. The CDR3 protein is CASSLLQGNSPLHL. CDR3 coding DNA: TGTGCCAGCAGTTTACTACAGGGTAATTCACCCCTCCACCTT.

The V gene is TRBV12-3 or TRBV12-4, the J gene TRBJ2-5, with TRBD2 identical over 8 bases. V shed 1 base, J shed 5 bases, and the junction held 9 bases outside the gene matches. The CDR3 is made up of 16 amino acids. The CDR3 is CASSLEFAGGKETQYF. DNA for the CDR3: TGTGCCAGCAGTTTAGAGTTTGCGGGAGGAAAGGAGACCCAGTACTTC.

This clonotype came up a few times. V is TRBV7-9 and J is TRBJ1-4, with no clear D. Per the germline V gene, CDR1 is SEHNR and CDR2 is FQNEAQ (reference sequence). This CDR3 contains 15 residues. The V and J ends lost 5 bases and 7 bases respectively, with 17 bases between them. The CDR3 sequence is CASSLESLGSEKLFF. DNA for the CDR3: TGTGCCAGCAGCCTAGAGTCGCTGGGGAGTGAAAAACTGTTTTTT.